The 15 T cell receptor beta chains in this list originate from one sample, sequenced in a study of PD-L1 blockade in urothelial cancer. The time point: pretreatment peripheral blood. The table came from immunoSEQ multiplex PCR; TCRdb's copy has only in-frame clones and leaves some out. The sample includes some 45,000 clones, around nine tenths of them seen just once. The source was PBMCs, collected around atezolizumab (anti-PD-L1) treatment. The receptors shown here come from a donor aged 40 or over with urothelial cancer.

The V and J genes are TRBV5-1 and TRBJ1-1, with D possibly TRBD1 on 5 matching bases. V lost 0 bases to trimming and J lost 4 bases, with 13 bases between them. CDR3 length: 15 amino acids. Per the germline V gene, CDR1 is SGHRS and CDR2 is YFSETQ. The chain's CDR3 is CASSLGVGGATEAFF. The CDR3 bases are TGCGCCAGCAGCTTGGGGGTGGGGGGTGCCACTGAAGCTTTCTTT.

The sample holds one count of this clone. The V call is TRBV7-2, the J call TRBJ2-1; possible D gene TRBD2, 7 bases. Per the germline V gene, CDR1 is SGHTA and CDR2 is FQGNSA. The CDR3 has 16 amino acids. The V end lost 7 bases, the J end lost 3 bases, and 19 bases lay between the germline ends. CDR3 in amino acids: CASTPLGGASYNEQFF. The CDR3 nucleotides read TGTGCCAGCACCCCTCTTGGGGGGGCGAGCTACAATGAGCAGTTCTTC.

This chain joins TRBV29-1 and TRBJ2-7; D is undetermined. Trimming left V 6 bases short and J 4 bases short, with 16 bases between. Germline V gene lookup returns CDR1 SQVTM and CDR2 ANQGSEA. This CDR3 has 13 amino acids. CDR3 nucleotides: TGCAGCGTGGCGCGACCACCAGGTTACGAGCAGTACTTC. This sequence encodes CSVARPPGYEQYF.

This clone was observed once. V is TRBV7-2 and J is TRBJ2-5; a possible D gene is TRBD1 (5 bases). The germline V gene has CDR1 SGHTA and CDR2 FQGNSA. V lost 5 bases to trimming and J lost 7 bases, with 14 bases between them. CDR3 length: 13 amino acids. The CDR3 nucleotides read TGTGCCAGCAGCCGATGGGGCGTGGGGACCCAGTACTTC. Protein: CASSRWGVGTQYF.

This clone was detected only a few times. The J gene is TRBJ1-1, the V gene TRBV25-1; D uncertain. The length of the CDR3 is 13 residues. The V end was cut by 7 bases, the J end by 8 bases, with 17 bases between. In germline, CDR1 is MGHDK, CDR2 SYGVNS. This CDR3 reads CASTQTNPREAFF. The CDR3 DNA reads as TGTGCCAGCACCCAAACTAACCCCCGAGAAGCTTTCTTT.

This sequence joins TRBV5-4 and TRBJ2-1, with 12 bases fitting TRBD2. Germline V gives CDR1 SGHNT, CDR2 YYREEE (reference sequence). The CDR3 spans 15 residues. V was clipped by 4 bases and J by 7 bases; unmatched bases: 6. DNA of the CDR3: TGTGCCAGCAGCCAGACTAGCGGGAGATATAATGAGCAGTTCTTC. It encodes CASSQTSGRYNEQFF. Using reference TRBV5-4 and TRBJ2-1 for the parts outside the CDR3, the full variable domain is ETGVTQSPTHLIKTRGQQVTLRCSSQSGHNTVSWYQQALGQGPQFIFQYYREEENGRGNFPPRFSGLQFPNYSSELNVNALELDDSALYLCASSQTSGRYNEQFFGPGTRLTVL.

The CDR3 sequence: CASSLARTGLSYEQYF. The CDR3 DNA is TGTGCCAGCAGCTTAGCCCGGACAGGGCTCTCCTACGAGCAGTACTTC. V gene TRBV9 combines with J gene TRBJ2-7, with 8 bases identical to TRBD1. Germline V gives CDR1 SGDLS, CDR2 YYNGEE. This CDR3 spans 16 amino acids. The V segment lost 4 bases and the J segment 0 bases; nucleotides outside the gene matches: 9.

This chain links TRBV19 with TRBJ2-7; TRBD1 matches at 10 bases. The J segment lost 3 bases and the V segment lost 5 bases, leaving 4 bases of the junction unmatched. The germline gives CDR1 LNHDA, CDR2 SQIVND (reference sequence). The length of the CDR3 is 14 residues. The CDR3 DNA reads TGTGCCAGTAGTCCCCGGGACAGGGGCTACGAGCAGTACTTC. Translation: CASSPRDRGYEQYF.

The genes are TRBV30 and TRBJ2-3; D unresolved. Germline CDR1 and CDR2: GTSNPN and SVGIG (reference sequence). CDR3 size: 13 residues. V was cut by 0 bases and J by 2 bases, with 6 bases left in between. The CDR3 is CAWSVVLTDTQYF. The CDR3 DNA reads TGTGCCTGGAGTGTTGTCCTCACAGATACGCAGTATTTT.

The rearrangement uses TRBV7-9 and TRBJ1-1; 9 bases fit TRBD1. The junction had 4 bases not matched to a gene; V was cut back by 1 base and J by 1 base. The CDR3 is made up of 16 amino acids. Germline CDR1 SEHNR, CDR2 FQNEAQ (reference sequence). The CDR3: CASSLGGQGANTEAFF. DNA of the CDR3: TGTGCCAGCAGCTTAGGGGGACAGGGCGCGAACACTGAAGCTTTCTTT.

V gene TRBV29-1 combines with J gene TRBJ2-7, with 9 bases identical to TRBD2. The CDR3 extends over 15 amino acids. CDR1 is SQVTM and CDR2 is ANQGSEA in the germline V gene. Trimming cost V 3 bases and J 2 bases; bases outside gene matches: 8. For the CDR3, the DNA is TGCAGCGTTGAGGGTAGCGGGAGTTTCGCCTACGAGCAGTACTTC. Translating it yields CSVEGSGSFAYEQYF.

The J gene is TRBJ2-1, the V gene TRBV25-1, with a weak D call TRBD2 (6 bases). The germline gives CDR1 MGHDK, CDR2 SYGVNS. The CDR3 is 13 amino acids. V was clipped by 2 bases and J by 6 bases, with 8 bases between them. CDR3 protein: CASSEGGTNEQFF. The CDR3 nucleotides are TGTGCCAGCAGTGAAGGGGGGACCAATGAGCAGTTCTTC. The full variable domain, with the rest looked up from reference TRBV25-1 and TRBJ2-1, is EADIYQTPRYLVIGTGKKITLECSQTMGHDKMYWYQQDPGMELHLIHYSYGVNSTEKGDLSSESTVSRIRTEHFPLTLESARPSHTSQYLCASSEGGTNEQFFGPGTRLTVL.

This chain joins TRBV2 and TRBJ1-1; D is possibly TRBD1 (6 bases). Germline lookup yields CDR1 SNHLY and CDR2 FYNNEI. The CDR3 runs 15 residues. The V end was cut by 3 bases, the J end by 0 bases, with 11 bases between. CDR3 loop: CASSDETGLNTEAFF. CDR3 bases: TGTGCCAGCAGTGACGAGACAGGCCTGAACACTGAAGCTTTCTTT.

The genes are TRBV18 and TRBJ2-1; 14 nucleotides agree with TRBD2. The trim removed 2 bases at V and 4 bases at J, leaving 10 bases unmatched. The CDR3 has 19 amino acids. Looked up from germline, CDR1 is KGHSH and CDR2 is LQKENI. In nucleotides, the CDR3 is TGTGCCAGCTCACCAAGGGGGACTAGCGGGAGCCCGGGTTACAATGAGCAGTTCTTC. Protein sequence: CASSPRGTSGSPGYNEQFF.

V is TRBV7-6 and J is TRBJ2-1; possibly TRBD2 for D (6 bases). Trimming cost V 1 base and J 5 bases, with 6 bases left between them. Germline CDR1 is SGHVS and CDR2 is FNYEAQ. There are 13 residues in the CDR3. In DNA, the CDR3 is TGTGCCAGCAGCTTAGGACTAGACAATGAGCAGTTCTTC. Translation: CASSLGLDNEQFF.